This T cell receptor (beta chain) comes out of a study of identical twins. The J segment lost 5 bases and the V segment lost 1 base, leaving 5 bases of the junction unmatched. This CDR3 is built from 15 residues. The germline CDR1 and CDR2 sequences are LGHNA and YNFKEQ. Using its own MiXCR run on the 5' RACE reads, TCRdb lists one record per CDR3 protein. The sample shows 1.5 million to 2 million distinct CDR3 sequences, under 35% of them seen only once. Specimen: cord blood. The receptor comes from a newborn girl in good health. V and J are TRBV4-2 and TRBJ2-5; TRBD2 agrees at 9 bases. This CDR3 is CASSQGGGREETQYF. In DNA, the CDR3 is TGTGCCAGCAGCCAAGGCGGCGGGAGGGAGGAGACCCAGTACTTC.